This T cell receptor (beta chain) was identified during a study of OX40 agonist ivuxolimab in advanced cancers. Study outcomes and limitations: Compared with others, partial responders at 0.1-3.0 mg/kg displayed clonal expansion among the lowest.

The V end lost 1 base, the J end lost 5 bases, and 6 bases lay between the germline ends. This CDR3 is built from 13 residues. Per the germline V gene, CDR1 is SGHNT and CDR2 is YENEEA. As for this clone: Its antigen is unknown.

Generated by immunoSEQ multiplex PCR, the TCRdb table keeps only in-frame clones and is missing some. The sample carries some 50,000 clones, around four fifths recorded once. Blood specimens came from baseline, cycle 4 day 1, and cycle 7 day 1. The specimen comprised CD4+ or CD8+ T cells sorted from blood, sampled in a trial of the OX40 agonist ivuxolimab. The TCR was taken from an adult with an advanced solid tumor such as melanoma, head and neck, liver or kidney cancer. This rearrangement joins TRBV11-3 to TRBJ2-1; D not resolved. Here the CDR3 DNA reads TGTGCCAGCAGCTTAGTTGGGGACAATGAGCAGTTCTTC. This sequence encodes CASSLVGDNEQFF.